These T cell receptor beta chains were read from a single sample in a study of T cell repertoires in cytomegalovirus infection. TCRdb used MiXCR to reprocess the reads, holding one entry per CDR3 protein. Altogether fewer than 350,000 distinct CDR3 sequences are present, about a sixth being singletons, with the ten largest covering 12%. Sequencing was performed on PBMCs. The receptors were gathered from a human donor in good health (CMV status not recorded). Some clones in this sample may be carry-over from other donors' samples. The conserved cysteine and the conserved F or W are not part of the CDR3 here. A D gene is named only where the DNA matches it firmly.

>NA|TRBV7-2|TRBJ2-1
ASSLGWGGEQF
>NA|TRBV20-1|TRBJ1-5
SARDHALGGNQPQH
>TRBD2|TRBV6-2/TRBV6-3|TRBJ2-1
ASSYIMAGGQSSYNEQF
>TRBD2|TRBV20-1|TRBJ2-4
SARDQRGDKNIQY
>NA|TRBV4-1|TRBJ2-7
ASSQVVGQGYTYEQY
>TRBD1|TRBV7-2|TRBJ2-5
ASSLEQGSRSSQY
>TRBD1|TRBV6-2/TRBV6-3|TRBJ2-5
ASSTGTEQETQY
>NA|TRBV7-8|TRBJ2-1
ASSLDGGAYNEQF
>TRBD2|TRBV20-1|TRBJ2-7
SAGGLFYEQY
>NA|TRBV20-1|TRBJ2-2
SARDGGTAMTGELF
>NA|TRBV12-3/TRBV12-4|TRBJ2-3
ASSLDTTSTDTQY
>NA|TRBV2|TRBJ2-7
ASSEAGDGYEQY
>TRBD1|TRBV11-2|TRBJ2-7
ASSSTGSAYEQY
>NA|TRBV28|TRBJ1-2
ASSFNGYGYT
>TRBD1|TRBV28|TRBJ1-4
ASSSTGGGEKLF
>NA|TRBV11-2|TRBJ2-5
ASSRREGGSETQY